These 10 T cell receptor beta chains were sequenced from one sample in a study of blood T cell repertoires in COVID-19 (dated by TCRdb to 2020 to 2022). Libraries were constructed by the immunoSEQ multiplex PCR assay. Imported from immuneACCESS, the table was reduced by TCRdb to in-frame sequences with V and J called. These copies leave out some clones; in studies compared against another copy, an unresolved V gene accounts for under half, and the cause of the remainder is not known. Recorded for this sample are about 55,000 clones; 82% of them occurred a single time. The ten largest clones represent roughly 10% of the sample. The sequenced sample consisted of peripheral blood. Every receptor here comes from a man of 80 years or more with COVID-19, enrolled during active disease.

In nucleotides, the CDR3 is TGTGCCAGCAGCGTAGCTGGGGAGGGGTTCCAGCCCCAGCATTTT. Protein: CASSVAGEGFQPQHF. The chain joins TRBV9 to TRBJ1-5, with a tentative D call TRBD1 (5 bases). V was trimmed by 0 bases and J by 7 bases, leaving 14 bases between them. The CDR3 consists of 15 residues. Germline V lookup: CDR1 SGDLS, CDR2 YYNGEE.

The chain combines TRBV19 with TRBJ1-5; 9 nucleotides line up with TRBD1. Germline V gene data show CDR1 as LNHDA and CDR2 as SQIVND (reference sequence). The CDR3 spans 15 residues. V was clipped by 2 bases and J by 5 bases; unmatched bases: 4. The CDR3 loop is CASSIQGQGYQPQHF. The CDR3 DNA reads as TGTGCCAGTAGTATACAGGGACAGGGCTATCAGCCCCAGCATTTT.

V is TRBV5-1 and J is TRBJ1-1, with 7 positions matching TRBD1. This CDR3 contains 15 residues. Germline CDR1 is SGHRS and CDR2 is YFSETQ. Trimming at V came to 0 bases and at J to 0 bases, leaving 2 bases not matched to a gene. The CDR3 DNA reads TGCGCCAGCAGCTTGGTAGGGGGCATGAACACTGAAGCTTTCTTT. It specifies CASSLVGGMNTEAFF.

The chain recombines TRBV7-2 with TRBJ2-5; 9 bases match TRBD1. CDR1 is SGHTA, CDR2 FQGNSA, per germline. V trimming: 5 bases; J trimming: 4 bases; junction bases outside the gene matches: 8. The CDR3 loop spans 15 amino acids. The CDR3 protein is CASSLQGALGETQYF. For the CDR3, the DNA is TGTGCCAGCAGCCTACAGGGGGCCCTCGGAGAGACCCAGTACTTC.

J is TRBJ2-1 and V is TRBV3-1 (or the pseudogene TRBV3-2); D is possibly TRBD2 (5 bases). CDR1 is LGHDT, CDR2 YNNKEL, per germline (reference sequence). V was cut by 5 bases and J by 2 bases, with 16 bases left in between. This CDR3 is built from 16 residues. CDR3 loop: CASSDYKVHPYNEQFF. CDR3 bases: TGTGCCAGCAGCGACTATAAGGTACACCCCTACAATGAGCAGTTCTTC.

The chain links TRBV24-1 to TRBJ2-2; 8 bases map to TRBD1. The V gene end was trimmed by 10 bases and the J gene end by 4 bases; junction bases not matched to a gene: 16. CDR3 size: 17 residues. The germline V gene has CDR1 KGHDR and CDR2 SFDVKD. The CDR3 DNA sequence: TGTGCCACTTTTATTTCACAGGGGGATCTTTTCACCGGGGAGCTGTTTTTT. Translation: CATFISQGDLFTGELFF.

V usage is TRBV7-2 and J usage is TRBJ2-5; D call uncertain. The CDR3 length is 11 residues. Between the trimmed V and J ends, which lost 7 bases and 5 bases, there was a span of 8 bases. Germline CDR1 and CDR2: SGHTA and FQGNSA. The CDR3 sequence: CASTLFETQYF. As DNA, the CDR3 is TGTGCCAGCACCCTTTTCGAGACCCAGTACTTC.

This clone was seen a few times. The rearrangement joins TRBV27 to TRBJ1-2; D is unclear. This CDR3 has 17 amino acids. Germline-derived CDR1 and CDR2 are MNHEY and SMNVEV (reference sequence). V lost 0 bases to trimming and J lost 0 bases, with 14 bases between them. This CDR3 reads CASSLSWSGLANYGYTF. The DNA of the CDR3 is TGTGCCAGCAGTTTATCGTGGTCGGGGTTAGCTAACTATGGCTACACCTTC.

V gene TRBV6-2 or TRBV6-3 combines with J gene TRBJ2-2; D is perhaps TRBD2 (7 bases). The CDR3 has 17 amino acids. Trimming took off 6 bases at V and 6 bases at J, with 23 bases between the two ends. CDR1 MNHEY and CDR2 SVGEGT come from the germline V gene. The CDR3 DNA is TGTGCCAGCAGCCGCTGGCGGGAGCGAGGGGGGGCCGGGGAGCTGTTTTTT. Its translation is CASSRWRERGGAGELFF.

The V gene is TRBV15, the J gene TRBJ1-5, with D tentatively TRBD1 (5 bases). This CDR3 region has 13 residues. The V end lost 4 bases, the J end lost 3 bases, and 7 bases lay between the germline ends. In germline, CDR1 is LNHNV, CDR2 YYDKDF (reference sequence). The CDR3 spells CATSTTDNQPQHF. The CDR3 nucleotides are TGTGCCACCAGCACGACAGACAATCAGCCCCAGCATTTT.